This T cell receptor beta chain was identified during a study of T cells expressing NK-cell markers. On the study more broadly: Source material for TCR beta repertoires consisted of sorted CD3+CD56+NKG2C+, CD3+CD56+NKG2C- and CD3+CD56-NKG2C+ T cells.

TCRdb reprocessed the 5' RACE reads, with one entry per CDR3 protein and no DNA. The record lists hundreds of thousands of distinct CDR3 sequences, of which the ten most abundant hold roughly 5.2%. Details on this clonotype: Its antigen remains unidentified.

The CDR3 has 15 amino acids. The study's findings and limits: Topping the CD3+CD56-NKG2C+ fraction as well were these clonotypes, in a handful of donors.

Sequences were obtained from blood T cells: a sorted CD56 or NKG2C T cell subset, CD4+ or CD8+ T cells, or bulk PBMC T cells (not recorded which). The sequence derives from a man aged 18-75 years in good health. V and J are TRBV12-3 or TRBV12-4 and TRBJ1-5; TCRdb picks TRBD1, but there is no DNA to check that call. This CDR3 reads CASSPEGTWGQPQHF.